This entry concerns a single TCR beta chain. No antigen is known for it. No base qualities exist here, and no much larger clone lies one base off it. The CDR3 covers 16 residues, taking in both the cysteine and the phenylalanine. Only the CDR3 region is kept as DNA, spanning 48 bases read in frame from base 1. A distance of 12 bases separates the germline ends of V and J, which lose 0 bases and 1 base respectively. CDR1 and CDR2 (LGHNA, YNFKEQ) derive from the germline V gene. The immunoSEQ bias-controlled multiplex PCR was used to amplify TCRbeta CDR3 regions, which were then sequenced at high throughput. In the paper's pipeline: The immunoSEQ vendor pipeline collapsed and filtered CDR3 sequences to measure the abundance and frequency of each unique TCRbeta CDR3. Dominant CDR3 amino acid sequences were clustered with SARS-CoV-2-specific ImmuneCODE TCRbeta sequences by CD-HIT using a 90% global sequence identity threshold. Clones were classed as hyperexpanded at frequencies of 0.1 to 1 and as large at frequencies of 0.01 to 0.1. For the dominant clones, CDR3 amino acid sequences and V and J gene assignments were confirmed with MiXCR. The R stringdist package was used to calculate Levenshtein distances between the patient clonotypes and the ImmuneCODE hits. TCRdb carries this immuneACCESS record with in-frame sequences only. Its versions omit some clonotypes, under half of them owing to an unresolved V gene in the studies checked, with the rest unexplained. V and J calls plus clone size are reproduced from that table; the DNA served to infer D and trimming. For this sample there are 5,000 to 6,000 clones; 65% to 85% appear just once. Clones ranked in the top ten supply 64% of the sample.

The sample belongs to a study of T cell repertoires in MIS-A myocarditis (dated by TCRdb to between 2021 and 2022). The QIAamp DNA FFPE kit was used to extract genomic DNA from formalin-fixed paraffin-embedded autopsy tissue. The sequence was obtained from a man between 18 and 35 years old with fulminant myocarditis from multisystem inflammatory syndrome in adults (MIS-A) after COVID-19. The sequenced material came from interventricular septum heart tissue obtained at autopsy. Per the publication, the cell subset or site label means: cardiac tissue sample (left or right ventricle, interventricular septum, or pericardium). The sequence joins TRBV4-2 to TRBJ2-5; no D segment can be confidently identified. In nucleotides, the sequence is TGTGCCAGCAGCCAAGAGTCGTGGAGCGCCCAAGAGACCCAGTACTTC. Its coded protein is CASSQESWSAQETQYF.